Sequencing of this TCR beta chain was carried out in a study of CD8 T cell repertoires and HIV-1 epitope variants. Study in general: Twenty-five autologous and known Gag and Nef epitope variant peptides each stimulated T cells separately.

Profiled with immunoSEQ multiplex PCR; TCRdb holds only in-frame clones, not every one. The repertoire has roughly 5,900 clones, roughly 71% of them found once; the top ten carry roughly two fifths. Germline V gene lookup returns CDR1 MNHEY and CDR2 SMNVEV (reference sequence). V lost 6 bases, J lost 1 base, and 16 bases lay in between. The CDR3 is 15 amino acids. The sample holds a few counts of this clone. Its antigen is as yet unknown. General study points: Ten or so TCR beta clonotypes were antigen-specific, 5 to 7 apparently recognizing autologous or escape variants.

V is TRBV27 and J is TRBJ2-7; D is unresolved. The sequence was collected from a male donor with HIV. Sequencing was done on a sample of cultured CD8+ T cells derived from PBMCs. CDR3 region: CASSPEGRLSYEQYF. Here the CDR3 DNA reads TGTGCCAGCAGCCCAGAAGGCAGGCTGTCCTACGAGCAGTACTTC.